Sequencing of this T cell receptor beta chain was carried out in a study of beta chain features in type 1 diabetes. Expressed TCRB transcripts got sequenced, as all isolated RNA was reverse transcribed. Sequenced by immunoSEQ multiplex PCR; TCRdb stores in-frame clones only, minus some. The sample shows some 160,000 clones, 7.5% to 9.5% of them seen only once. The study's findings and limits: A closer apparent resemblance between naive, central memory and Treg TCRB repertoires was seen in patients than in healthy donors. Type 1 diabetes patients showed fewer insertions and more deletions at VDJ junctions.

Notes on this clone: Its antigen is not identified.

CDR1 MGHRA and CDR2 YSYEKL come from the germline V gene. The CDR3 length is 15 residues. V dropped 1 base and J dropped 0 bases, with 8 bases sitting between them. This TCR derives from a woman under 30 in good health. Input material: central memory CD4+ T cells from blood. This chain uses TRBV4-1 with TRBJ2-3; D is unresolved. The CDR3 loop is CASSQGHSSTDTQYF. CDR3 in DNA: TGCGCCAGCAGCCAAGGACACTCTAGCACAGATACGCAGTATTTT.